This record covers a single TCR beta chain. Its antigen is still unknown. The sample is drawn from a study of T cell responses to AZD1222 COVID-19 vaccine. Study findings and constraints: Vaccine-associated CD4 TCRs spanned spike, dominant at 160-218 and 743-854. Just six people given AZD1222 tested seropositive at baseline. Spike-specific TCR repertoires showed rising breadth and depth after two AZD1222 doses.

The V end was cut by 6 bases, the J end by 2 bases, with 25 bases between. This CDR3 contains 18 residues. Germline V gene data show CDR1 as MNHEY and CDR2 as SVGEGT. TCRdb's copy holds only in-frame clones and misses some; the assay was immunoSEQ multiplex PCR. Among about 140,000 clones listed, 89% were seen once. The chain is built from TRBV6-2 or TRBV6-3 and TRBJ2-5; maybe TRBD2 (5 bases). The receptor comes from an adult in good health. The material was peripheral blood, obtained on day 0 of AZD1222 vaccination. The CDR3 loop reads CASSLEPLEERLQETQYF. DNA for the CDR3: TGTGCCAGCAGCCTCGAGCCGTTAGAGGAGCGGCTTCAAGAGACCCAGTACTTC.